Below, 32 T cell receptor beta chains from the same sample are listed, as sequenced in a study of shared clonotypes between healthy human individuals (dated by TCRdb to 2019 to 2021). Libraries came from the immunoSEQ multiplex PCR assay. In its TCRdb copy, this immuneACCESS table keeps in-frame sequences only and misses some clones. Where compared with another copy, unresolved V genes explain less than half of these, and the others have no known cause. For this sample the table gives about 960,000 clones, of which approximately 80% were detected only once. The leading ten clones occupy over 1.3% of the sample. Sequenced input: memory CD4+ T cells sorted from blood. The sample's cell subset or site label is to be understood as: CD45RA-negative fraction. Receptors originate from a man between 18 and 35 years old in good health.

The chain combines TRBV2 with TRBJ1-5; a possible D gene is TRBD1 (6 bases). V gave up 5 bases and J gave up 15 bases, with 14 bases separating them. CDR1 and CDR2 (germline): SNHLY, FYNNEI. This CDR3 is built from 11 residues. CDR3 DNA: TGTGCCAGCAGTCCGGGTCAGGGGCCGCATTTT. Translation: CASSPGQGPHF.

As regards this clone: Compared with germline, one end of the junction differs, possibly owing to a read error. The chain employs TRBV15 and TRBJ1-2; 7 bases fit TRBD1. The CDR3 sequence is 14 residues long. Germline values: CDR1 LNHNV, CDR2 YYDKDF (reference sequence). This CDR3 is CATSREGQSYGYTF. The CDR3 nucleotides read TGTGCCACCAGCCGAGAGGGACAGTCCTATGGCTACACCTTC.

The chain uses TRBV7-8 and TRBJ2-5; no reliable D call. Trimming left V 4 bases short and J 9 bases short, with 9 bases between. Germline CDR1 and CDR2: SGHVS and FQNEAQ. The CDR3 contains 11 residues. The CDR3 DNA sequence: TGTGCCAGCAGCTCTCCAGTGGCCCAGTACTTC. It specifies CASSSPVAQYF. Together with reference TRBV7-8 and TRBJ2-5, the CDR3 gives the full variable domain: GAGVSQSPRYKVAKRGQDVALRCDPISGHVSLFWYQQALGQGPEFLTYFQNEAQLDKSGLPSDRFFAERPEGSVSTLKIQRTQQEDSAVYLCASSSPVAQYFGPGTRLLVL.

The J gene is TRBJ1-2, the V gene TRBV15, with 8 bases aligning to TRBD1. V was pared by 4 bases and J by 4 bases, with 5 bases of the junction left unmatched. Germline V gene sequence: CDR1 LNHNV, CDR2 YYDKDF (reference sequence). This CDR3 comprises 14 residues. This chain's CDR3 is CATSTGTGPYGYTF. The CDR3 coding sequence is TGTGCCACCAGCACCGGGACAGGCCCCTATGGCTACACCTTC.

In the case of this clone: This specimen includes other DNA sequences encoding the same CDR3. The gene calls are TRBV20-1 and TRBJ1-1, with D possibly being TRBD1 (5 bases). CDR1 is DFQATT and CDR2 is SNEGSKA in the germline V gene (reference sequence). Trimming took off 3 bases at V and 5 bases at J, with 7 bases between the two ends. The CDR3 covers 11 residues. DNA of the CDR3: TGCAGTGCTAGTGGGGGTACTGAAGCTTTCTTT. It is translated as CSASGGTEAFF.

The J gene is TRBJ1-1, the V gene TRBV28; TRBD1 is a possible D gene (5 bases). V lost 8 bases to trimming and J lost 6 bases, with 19 bases between them. CDR1 is MDHEN, CDR2 SYDVKM, per germline. The CDR3 is 14 residues long. CDR3 in amino acids: CASGQGLPRAEAFF. The CDR3 DNA is TGTGCCAGCGGGCAGGGTCTCCCTAGAGCTGAAGCTTTCTTT.

The CDR3 region has the DNA TGTGCCAGCCTGAACAGGGGGCGCTTCAGCTCTGGGGCCAACGTCCTGACTTTC. Its protein is CASLNRGRFSSGANVLTF. The J gene is TRBJ2-6, the V gene TRBV28; 9 bases fit TRBD1. The CDR3 runs 18 residues. Trimming removed 8 bases from V and 0 bases from J; junction bases left unmatched: 11. Germline CDR1 MDHEN, CDR2 SYDVKM.

The V call is TRBV7-3, the J call TRBJ1-3; D might be TRBD1 (5 bases). Germline CDR1 SGHTA, CDR2 FQGTGA. V lost 4 bases and J 4 bases, leaving 17 bases between the germline ends. The CDR3 is 16 amino acids. The CDR3 DNA follows: TGTGCCAGCAGCTCCCACGGTGGAGGGGTAGGAAACACCATATATTTT. This encodes CASSSHGGGVGNTIYF. Filled out from reference TRBV7-3 and TRBJ1-3, the complete variable domain reads GAGVSQTPSNKVTEKGKYVELRCDPISGHTALYWYRQSLGQGPEFLIYFQGTGAADDSGLPNDRFFAVRPEGSVSTLKIQRTERGDSAVYLCASSSHGGGVGNTIYFGEGSWLTVV.

This clone came up a few times. The chain uses TRBV19 and TRBJ2-5; D not certain. This CDR3 is 13 amino acids long. With 4 bases removed from V and 4 bases from J, the gap between germline ends came to 10 bases. Germline loops: CDR1 LNHDA, CDR2 SQIVND (reference sequence). DNA of the CDR3: TGTGCCAGTAGTAAGTCGTATTCAGAGACCCAGTACTTC. This encodes CASSKSYSETQYF.

The chain employs TRBV10-3 and TRBJ2-5, with 7 bases that match TRBD1. The V gene end was trimmed by 7 bases and the J gene end by 5 bases; junction bases not matched to a gene: 4. Germline lookup yields CDR1 ENHRY and CDR2 SYGVKD. This CDR3 is 12 amino acids long. The CDR3 sequence is CAIKEQGETQYF. CDR3 sequence (DNA): TGTGCCATCAAGGAACAGGGGGAGACCCAGTACTTC.

This chain connects TRBV5-6 to TRBJ2-1; 8 bases are shared with TRBD1. J lost 8 bases, V lost 4 bases, and 11 bases had no gene match. There are 15 residues in the CDR3. The germline gives CDR1 SGHDT, CDR2 YYEEEE. The CDR3 region is CASSQNGQGFDEQFF. The DNA for the CDR3 is TGTGCCAGCAGCCAGAACGGACAGGGATTCGATGAGCAGTTCTTC.

The chain links TRBV11-2 to TRBJ2-1, with unresolved D. CDR1 is SGHAT, CDR2 FQNNGV, per germline. V lost 3 bases, J lost 8 bases, and 5 bases lay in between. The CDR3 extends over 11 amino acids. CDR3 bases: TGTGCCAGCAGCTTCCAGGATGAGCAGTTCTTC. Protein: CASSFQDEQFF.

This sequence joins TRBV10-3 and TRBJ1-2; TRBD1 aligns across 8 bases. This CDR3 comprises 14 residues. V lost 0 bases to trimming and J lost 4 bases; unmatched junction nucleotides: 1. CDR1 ENHRY and CDR2 SYGVKD come from the germline V gene. The CDR3 protein is CAISESGQVYGYTF. The CDR3 DNA reads as TGTGCCATCAGTGAGTCGGGACAGGTCTATGGCTACACCTTC.

A single count supports this clone. V usage is TRBV19 and J usage is TRBJ2-7, with 7 bases fitting TRBD1. This CDR3 has 15 residues. V lost 1 base, J lost 3 bases, and 6 bases stayed unmatched. Germline loops: CDR1 LNHDA, CDR2 SQIVND (reference sequence). In DNA, the CDR3 is TGTGCCAGTAGTATAGTCGACAGGGATTTCTACGAGCAGTACTTC. It specifies CASSIVDRDFYEQYF.

V gene TRBV28 combines with J gene TRBJ1-5, with D hard to call. This CDR3 is built from 14 residues. Germline-derived CDR1 and CDR2 are MDHEN and SYDVKM. The V and J ends lost 3 bases and 6 bases respectively, with 12 bases between them. Here the CDR3 reads CASSFSVGVQPQHF. CDR3 bases: TGTGCCAGCAGTTTTAGTGTGGGAGTTCAGCCCCAGCATTTT.

The V call is TRBV28, the J call TRBJ1-5, with 12 bases identical to TRBD1. Germline lookup yields CDR1 MDHEN and CDR2 SYDVKM. CDR3 size: 15 residues. V gave up 8 bases and J gave up 3 bases; unmatched junction bases: 5. The CDR3 DNA is TGTGCCAGCTCAGGGGGACAGGGGGCCAATCAGCCCCAGCATTTT. This sequence encodes CASSGGQGANQPQHF.

The chain is built from TRBV19 and TRBJ1-6, with D unclear. CDR3 length equals 19 residues. Germline V gene sequence: CDR1 LNHDA, CDR2 SQIVND (reference sequence). The germline V and J ends were trimmed by 2 bases and 0 bases, with 17 bases remaining between them. CDR3 sequence (DNA): TGTGCCAGTAGTATACTGGGAGGGAGAAAGAGCTCCTATAATTCACCCCTCCACTTT. Its translation: CASSILGGRKSSYNSPLHF.

The V gene is TRBV28, the J gene TRBJ1-3; 10 bases map to TRBD1. V was pared by 4 bases and J by 0 bases, with 3 bases of the junction left unmatched. The germline CDR1 and CDR2 sequences are MDHEN and SYDVKM. This CDR3 contains 16 residues. CDR3 coding DNA: TGTGCCAGCAGTTCGGGACAGGGGAGCTCTGGAAACACCATATATTTT. Encoded protein: CASSSGQGSSGNTIYF.

V and J are TRBV9 and TRBJ2-5; 9 nucleotides match TRBD2. V shed 4 bases and J 5 bases; nucleotides not matched to a gene: 6. From germline, CDR1 is SGDLS and CDR2 YYNGEE. The CDR3 covers 14 residues. For the CDR3, the DNA is TGTGCCAGCAGCTTTAGCGGGAGTACGGAGACCCAGTACTTC. Amino acids: CASSFSGSTETQYF.

The chain is built from TRBV15 and TRBJ1-3; unclear D gene. The CDR3 contains 16 residues. The V gene lost 3 bases and the J gene lost 1 base, with 13 bases spanning the gap. Germline-derived CDR1 and CDR2 are LNHNV and YYDKDF (reference sequence). CDR3 sequence: CATSRSTGGSGNTIYF. For the CDR3, the DNA is TGTGCCACCAGCAGGTCGACGGGAGGGTCTGGAAACACCATATATTTT.

The chain uses TRBV30 and TRBJ1-6; D uncertain. This CDR3 region has 18 residues. Germline V CDR1 and CDR2: GTSNPN, SVGIG (reference sequence). V was cut by 2 bases and J by 3 bases, with 20 bases left in between. CDR3 region: CAWSREPRPGYYNSPLHF. For the CDR3, the DNA is TGTGCCTGGAGTAGAGAACCTCGTCCGGGTTACTATAATTCACCCCTCCACTTT.

CDR3 in DNA: TGTGCCAGCAGTCGGACAGGGGGTGGCTACACCTTC. Encoded protein: CASSRTGGGYTF. V and J are TRBV2 and TRBJ1-2; 10 bases are a match to TRBD1. CDR1 is SNHLY and CDR2 is FYNNEI in the germline V gene. The ends lost 5 bases at V and 7 bases at J; junction bases unmatched: 1. The CDR3 is 12 amino acids.

J is TRBJ2-4 and V is TRBV2; D perhaps matches TRBD2 (5 bases). The germline V gene has CDR1 SNHLY and CDR2 FYNNEI. The V end lost 1 base, the J end lost 6 bases, and 13 bases lay between the germline ends. The CDR3 extends over 15 amino acids. Written as DNA, the CDR3 is TGTGCCAGCAGTGAAGGAGGGTACCGGACAAACATTCAGTACTTC. It is translated as CASSEGGYRTNIQYF.

The CDR3 DNA reads TGTGCCAGCAGCTTAGGGGGTTACGGGGAGCTGTTTTTT. It specifies CASSLGGYGELFF. V gene TRBV5-4 combines with J gene TRBJ2-2; the D gene is possibly TRBD1 (6 bases). Germline V lookup: CDR1 SGHNT, CDR2 YYREEE (reference sequence). CDR3 length: 13 amino acids. Trimming removed 2 bases at V and 7 bases at J, with 9 bases between.

This chain links TRBV9 with TRBJ2-2, with D unclear. The CDR3 runs 16 residues. The germline gives CDR1 SGDLS, CDR2 YYNGEE. V lost 0 bases and J 0 bases, leaving 9 bases between the germline ends. CDR3 nucleotides: TGTGCCAGCAGCGTAGGCTTCCCCGCGAACACCGGGGAGCTGTTTTTT. It translates to CASSVGFPANTGELFF.

The chain is built from TRBV5-1 and TRBJ1-4; no clear D. V was trimmed by 5 bases and J by 5 bases, leaving 19 bases between them. The CDR3 consists of 16 residues. Germline-derived CDR1 and CDR2 are SGHRS and YFSETQ. The CDR3 loop is CASSSARETPNEKLFF. The CDR3 bases are TGCGCCAGCAGTTCTGCTCGTGAGACACCGAATGAAAAACTGTTTTTT.

This clone was recorded only once. The chain employs TRBV5-1 and TRBJ2-3, with TRBD2 identical over 8 bases. Losses at the gene ends were 1 base for V and 0 bases for J; bases not matched to a gene: 4. Germline CDR1 is SGHRS and CDR2 is YFSETQ. CDR3 length equals 16 residues. CDR3 protein: CASSLLGLDSTDTQYF. CDR3 in DNA: TGCGCCAGCAGCTTGTTGGGACTAGATAGCACAGATACGCAGTATTTT.

The rearrangement uses TRBV27 and TRBJ1-1, with TRBD1 matching over 8 bases. Germline lookup yields CDR1 MNHEY and CDR2 SMNVEV (reference sequence). The CDR3 consists of 13 residues. With V trimmed by 8 bases and J by 4 bases, 6 bases remained unmatched. In nucleotides, the CDR3 is TGTGCCAGCTCTAGGACAGGGACCACTGAAGCTTTCTTT. Translating gives CASSRTGTTEAFF.

This sequence joins TRBV6-1 and TRBJ1-1; possible D gene TRBD1, 5 bases. The germline CDR1 and CDR2 sequences are MNHNS and SASEGT. V was clipped by 5 bases and J by 8 bases, with 18 bases between them. This CDR3 comprises 14 residues. CDR3 in amino acids: CASSPRGGPPEAFF. DNA of the CDR3: TGTGCCAGCAGTCCGCGGGGCGGGCCCCCCGAAGCTTTCTTT.

This sequence joins TRBV5-1 and TRBJ2-7; the match to TRBD1 covers 10 bases. Germline V gene lookup returns CDR1 SGHRS and CDR2 YFSETQ. The V segment lost 0 bases and the J segment 4 bases; nucleotides outside the gene matches: 7. The CDR3 is 16 residues long. CDR3 DNA: TGCGCCAGCAGCTTGGTAGGGACAGGGGAGGGGTACGAGCAGTACTTC. Its protein product is CASSLVGTGEGYEQYF.

V is TRBV28 and J is TRBJ1-5, with D hard to call. The germline CDR1 and CDR2 sequences are MDHEN and SYDVKM. With 4 bases removed from V and 0 bases from J, the gap between germline ends came to 7 bases. The length of the CDR3 is 14 residues. This CDR3 reads CASSSQTSNQPQHF. The CDR3 region has the DNA TGTGCCAGCAGTTCACAGACTAGCAATCAGCCCCAGCATTTT.

In this sample, this clone turned up many times. This rearrangement joins TRBV28 to TRBJ1-2, with D possibly TRBD1 on 6 matching bases. The V end was cut by 10 bases, the J end by 2 bases, with 14 bases between. Germline-derived CDR1 and CDR2 are MDHEN and SYDVKM. CDR3 length equals 13 residues. The CDR3 DNA reads as TGTGCCACCCGGACAGACGGCAACTATGGCTACACCTTC. The encoded protein is CATRTDGNYGYTF.